The 14 T cell receptor beta chains below all came from one sample that was sequenced in a study of blood T cell repertoires in COVID-19. The method was immunoSEQ multiplex PCR; TCRdb's version includes in-frame clones alone and lacks a portion of them. The sample comprises 400,000 or so clones, 87% of which are singletons, and around 1.9% rests with the top ten. The specimen was PBMCs or T cells enriched from blood (not recorded which). The receptors originated from a middle-aged man in a cohort exposed to, infected with or recovered from COVID-19 (not recorded which).

The table lists this clone with a count of one. V gene TRBV5-1 combines with J gene TRBJ2-5; D gene unclear. Germline CDR1 is SGHRS and CDR2 is YFSETQ. This CDR3 has 15 residues. The V end was cut by 0 bases, the J end by 4 bases, with 13 bases between. The CDR3 region has the DNA TGCGCCAGCAGCTTGGGTCTAAGGAGTTTAGAGACCCAGTACTTC. Amino acids: CASSLGLRSLETQYF.

This sequence joins TRBV10-3 and TRBJ2-6; the match to TRBD1 covers 11 bases. The CDR3 runs to 15 residues. Germline CDR1 reads ENHRY; CDR2 reads SYGVKD. The V and J ends lost 6 bases and 4 bases, in that order; junction bases with no gene match: 2. In DNA, the CDR3 is TGTGCCATCAGGGACAGGGGGCAAGGGGCCAACGTCCTGACTTTC. This codes for CAIRDRGQGANVLTF.

The chain employs TRBV7-2 and TRBJ2-1; no firm D call. The V gene lost 6 bases and the J gene lost 4 bases, with 13 bases spanning the gap. Germline loops: CDR1 SGHTA, CDR2 FQGNSA. This CDR3 contains 14 residues. CDR3 DNA sequence: TGTGCCAGCAGACCAGGTAGAACTTACAATGAGCAGTTCTTC. Encoded protein: CASRPGRTYNEQFF.

This clone was counted a single time. The chain uses TRBV5-1 and TRBJ2-2; 8 bases line up with TRBD1. V shed 4 bases, J shed 0 bases, and the junction held 2 bases outside the gene matches. Germline CDR1 SGHRS, CDR2 YFSETQ. The CDR3 is made up of 15 amino acids. CDR3 nucleotides: TGCGCCAGCAGCGGACAGGGTCCGAACACCGGGGAGCTGTTTTTT. Protein sequence: CASSGQGPNTGELFF.

The chain uses TRBV7-2 and TRBJ2-7; 10 positions agree with TRBD2. Germline V gene sequence: CDR1 SGHTA, CDR2 FQGNSA. The CDR3 covers 15 residues. With V trimmed by 3 bases and J by 0 bases, 2 bases remained unmatched. CDR3: CASSFLAGDSYEQYF. CDR3 coding DNA: TGTGCCAGCAGCTTTCTAGCGGGGGACTCCTACGAGCAGTACTTC.

This rearrangement joins TRBV5-1 to TRBJ2-1; D is perhaps TRBD2 (5 bases). Germline V lookup: CDR1 SGHRS, CDR2 YFSETQ. CDR3 size: 15 residues. With 0 bases removed from V and 3 bases from J, the gap between germline ends came to 10 bases. The CDR3 region has the DNA TGCGCCAGCAGCTTGGATCGGGGAAACTACAATGAGCAGTTCTTC. Protein product: CASSLDRGNYNEQFF.

The chain has TRBV11-2 and TRBJ2-1; possibly TRBD1 for D (6 bases). Germline-derived CDR1 and CDR2 are SGHAT and FQNNGV. V was trimmed by 8 bases and J by 7 bases, leaving 21 bases between them. CDR3 length: 15 amino acids. The CDR3 here is CASVSSRQANNEQFF. DNA of the CDR3: TGTGCCAGCGTATCCTCAAGACAGGCGAATAATGAGCAGTTCTTC.

In its sample, this clone was seen a few times. The chain has TRBV30 and TRBJ1-1; no reliable D call. In germline, CDR1 is GTSNPN, CDR2 SVGIG (reference sequence). Trimming took 4 bases from V and 5 from J, leaving 17 bases between them. This CDR3 spans 14 amino acids. The CDR3 protein is CAWTRFSGGTEAFF. In DNA, the CDR3 is TGTGCCTGGACCCGCTTCTCCGGAGGGACTGAAGCTTTCTTT.

There are a few counts of this clone. The chain joins TRBV3-1 (or the pseudogene TRBV3-2) to TRBJ2-1; TRBD2 is a possible D gene (7 bases). Germline V gives CDR1 LGHDT, CDR2 YNNKEL (reference sequence). This CDR3 is built from 16 residues. V was clipped by 3 bases and J by 6 bases, with 18 bases between them. The CDR3 DNA reads TGTGCCAGCAGCCAGAGGGGGGGGATAGTACGCAATGAGCAGTTCTTC. It codes for CASSQRGGIVRNEQFF.

The CDR3: CASSLEGRVQPQHF. In DNA, the CDR3 is TGTGCCAGCAGCTTAGAGGGAAGGGTTCAGCCCCAGCATTTT. This sequence joins TRBV5-5 and TRBJ1-5; no reliable D call. Germline V CDR1 and CDR2: SGHKS, YYEKEE (reference sequence). V was clipped by 2 bases and J by 6 bases, with 12 bases between them. The CDR3 has 14 residues. The entire variable domain, with the rest obtained from reference TRBV5-5 and TRBJ1-5, is as follows: DAGVTQSPTHLIKTRGQQVTLRCSPISGHKSVSWYQQVLGQGPQFIFQYYEKEERGRGNFPDRFSARQFPNYSSELNVNALLLGDSALYLCASSLEGRVQPQHFGDGTRLSIL.

This clone was counted between two and nine times. This same CDR3 is encoded by further DNA sequences in the sample. V and J are TRBV2 and TRBJ1-5; D unresolved. Trimming shortened V by 4 bases and J by 4 bases, and 11 bases separated the two germline ends. Germline V gene sequence: CDR1 SNHLY, CDR2 FYNNEI. This CDR3 contains 14 residues. CDR3 protein: CASSVERGNQPQHF. CDR3 nucleotides: TGTGCCAGCAGTGTGGAGCGGGGAAATCAGCCCCAGCATTTT.

This sequence joins TRBV11-2 and TRBJ1-2; D is possibly TRBD1 (6 bases). Germline assignment: CDR1 SGHAT and CDR2 FQNNGV. The CDR3 runs 14 residues. Trimming took 5 bases from V and 7 from J, leaving 17 bases between them. The CDR3 DNA sequence: TGTGCCAGCAGCCTCGGACAGCTTGGTGGTGGCTACACCTTC. It specifies CASSLGQLGGGYTF.

This chain connects TRBV5-1 to TRBJ1-1; weak D call: TRBD1 (6 bases). The CDR3 length is 17 residues. CDR1 is SGHRS, CDR2 YFSETQ, per germline. The ends were cut back, 1 base at V and 0 bases at J, with 16 bases in the middle. CDR3 coding DNA: TGCGCCAGCAGCTTGTGGGGGCGGGGGACCATGAACACTGAAGCTTTCTTT. Protein product: CASSLWGRGTMNTEAFF.

J is TRBJ2-7 and V is TRBV2; 10 positions agree with TRBD1. Germline loops: CDR1 SNHLY, CDR2 FYNNEI. V lost 7 bases, J lost 7 bases, and 4 bases stayed unmatched. CDR3 length: 12 residues. CDR3 nucleotides: TGTGCCAGCAACACGGGACAGGGGGAGCAGTACTTC. It yields the protein CASNTGQGEQYF.